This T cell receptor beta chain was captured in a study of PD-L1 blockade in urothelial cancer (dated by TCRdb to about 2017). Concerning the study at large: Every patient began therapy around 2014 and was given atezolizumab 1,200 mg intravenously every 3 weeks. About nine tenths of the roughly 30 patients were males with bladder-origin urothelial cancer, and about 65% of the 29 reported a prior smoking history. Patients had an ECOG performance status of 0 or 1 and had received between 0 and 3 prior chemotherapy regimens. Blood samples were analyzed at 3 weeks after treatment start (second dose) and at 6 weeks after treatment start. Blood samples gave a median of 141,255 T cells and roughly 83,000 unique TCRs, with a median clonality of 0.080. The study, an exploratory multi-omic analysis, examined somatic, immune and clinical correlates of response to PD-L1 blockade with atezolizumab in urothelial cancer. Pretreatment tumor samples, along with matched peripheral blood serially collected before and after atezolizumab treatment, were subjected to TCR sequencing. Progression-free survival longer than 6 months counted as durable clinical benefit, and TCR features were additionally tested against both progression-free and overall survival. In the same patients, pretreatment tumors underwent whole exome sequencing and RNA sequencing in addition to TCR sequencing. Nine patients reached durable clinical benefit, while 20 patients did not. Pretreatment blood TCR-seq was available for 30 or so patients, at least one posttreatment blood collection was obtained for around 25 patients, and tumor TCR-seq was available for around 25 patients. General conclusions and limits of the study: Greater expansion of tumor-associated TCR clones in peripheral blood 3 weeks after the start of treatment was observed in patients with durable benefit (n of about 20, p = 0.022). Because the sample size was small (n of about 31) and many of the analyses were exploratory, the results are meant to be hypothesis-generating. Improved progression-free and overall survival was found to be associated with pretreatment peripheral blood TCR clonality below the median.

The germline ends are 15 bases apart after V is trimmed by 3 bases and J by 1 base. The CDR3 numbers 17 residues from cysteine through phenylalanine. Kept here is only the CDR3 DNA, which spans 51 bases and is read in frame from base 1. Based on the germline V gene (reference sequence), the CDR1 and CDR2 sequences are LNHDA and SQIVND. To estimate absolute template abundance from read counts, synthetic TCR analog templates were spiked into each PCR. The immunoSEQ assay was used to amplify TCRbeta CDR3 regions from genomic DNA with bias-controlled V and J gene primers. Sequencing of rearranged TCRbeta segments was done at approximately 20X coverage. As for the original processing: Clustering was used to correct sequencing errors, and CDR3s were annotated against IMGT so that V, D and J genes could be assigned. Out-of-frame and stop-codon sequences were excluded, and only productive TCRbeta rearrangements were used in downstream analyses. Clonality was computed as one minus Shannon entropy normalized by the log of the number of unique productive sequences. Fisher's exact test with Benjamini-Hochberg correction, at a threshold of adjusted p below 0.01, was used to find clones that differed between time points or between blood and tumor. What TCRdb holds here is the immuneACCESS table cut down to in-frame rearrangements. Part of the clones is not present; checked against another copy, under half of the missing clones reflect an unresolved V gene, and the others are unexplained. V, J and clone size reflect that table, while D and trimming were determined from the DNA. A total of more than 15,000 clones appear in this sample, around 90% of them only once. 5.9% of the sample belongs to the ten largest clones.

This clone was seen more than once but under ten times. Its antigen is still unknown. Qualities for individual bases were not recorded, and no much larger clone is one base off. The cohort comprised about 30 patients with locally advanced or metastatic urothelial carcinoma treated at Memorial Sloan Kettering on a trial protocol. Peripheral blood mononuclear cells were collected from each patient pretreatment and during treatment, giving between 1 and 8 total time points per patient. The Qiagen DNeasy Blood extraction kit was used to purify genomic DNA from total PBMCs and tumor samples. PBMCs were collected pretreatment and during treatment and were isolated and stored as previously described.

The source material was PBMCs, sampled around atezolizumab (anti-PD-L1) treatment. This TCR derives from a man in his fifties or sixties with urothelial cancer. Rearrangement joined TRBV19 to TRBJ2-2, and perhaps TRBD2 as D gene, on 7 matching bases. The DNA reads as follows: TGTGCCAGTAGTATCGGGGGGACACGGCGGAACACCGGGGAGCTGTTTTTT. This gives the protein CASSIGGTRRNTGELFF.